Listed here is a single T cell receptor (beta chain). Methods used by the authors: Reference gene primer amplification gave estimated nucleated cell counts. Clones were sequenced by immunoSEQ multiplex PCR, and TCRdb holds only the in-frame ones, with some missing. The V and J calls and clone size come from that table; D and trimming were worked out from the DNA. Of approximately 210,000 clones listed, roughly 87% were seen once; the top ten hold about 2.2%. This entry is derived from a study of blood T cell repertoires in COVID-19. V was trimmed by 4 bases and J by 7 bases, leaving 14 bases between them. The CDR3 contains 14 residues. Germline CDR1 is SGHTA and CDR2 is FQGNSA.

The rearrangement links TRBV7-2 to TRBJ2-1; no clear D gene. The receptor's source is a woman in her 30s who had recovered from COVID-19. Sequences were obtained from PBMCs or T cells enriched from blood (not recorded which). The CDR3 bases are TGTGCCAGCAGCTACTCTTCTAGGTTGAATGAGCAGTTCTTC. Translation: CASSYSSRLNEQFF.